Each of the 25 T cell receptor beta chains below was sequenced from the same sample in a study of blood T cell repertoires in COVID-19. Here immunoSEQ multiplex PCR was the method, and the copy in TCRdb shows in-frame clones only, minus some. The sample includes 250,000 to 350,000 clones, roughly 90% of them seen just once. Sequencing was done on a sample of peripheral blood. Receptors originate from a woman in her fifties or sixties with active or convalescent COVID-19.

This sequence joins TRBV10-3 and TRBJ1-2; TRBD1 aligns across 7 bases. V dropped 4 bases and J dropped 3; count of bases not matched to a gene: 11. Germline V gene data show CDR1 as ENHRY and CDR2 as SYGVKD. The CDR3 loop spans 16 amino acids. The CDR3 nucleotides read TGTGCCATCAGTGTTAGTGGAGGGGGCTTGGACTATGGCTACACCTTC. It is translated as CAISVSGGGLDYGYTF.

The rearrangement links TRBV4-3 to TRBJ2-1; no clear D gene. The CDR3 covers 15 residues. Trimming cost V 0 bases and J 0 bases, with 6 bases left between them. CDR1 is LGHNA, CDR2 YSLEER, per germline. As DNA, the CDR3 is TGCGCCAGCAGCCAAGACGTGAGCTCCTACAATGAGCAGTTCTTC. This gives the protein CASSQDVSSYNEQFF.

V gene TRBV12-3 or TRBV12-4 combines with J gene TRBJ2-5; D ambiguous. Trimming stripped 7 bases from V and 5 bases from J, with 14 bases between. The CDR3 contains 13 residues. Here the CDR3 DNA reads TGTGCCAGCACCCTAAGTCTAGAGGAGACCCAGTACTTC. This gives the protein CASTLSLEETQYF.

The J gene is TRBJ2-1, the V gene TRBV7-2, with TRBD2 matching 9 bases. CDR1 is SGHTA and CDR2 is FQGNSA in the germline V gene. The length of the CDR3 is 17 residues. The junction had 12 bases not matched to a gene; V was cut back by 4 bases and J by 5 bases. CDR3 loop: CASSSDWREGSHNEQFF. In DNA form, the CDR3 reads TGTGCCAGCAGCTCTGACTGGCGGGAGGGGTCCCACAATGAGCAGTTCTTC.

The genes are TRBV5-4 and TRBJ2-7; TRBD1 matches at 9 bases. Germline CDR1 and CDR2: SGHNT and YYREEE (reference sequence). There are 15 residues in the CDR3. J gave up 3 bases and V 2 bases, and 6 bases lay outside the gene matches. The CDR3: CASSLQGAVSYEQYF. The CDR3 DNA follows: TGTGCCAGCAGCTTACAGGGGGCTGTCAGCTACGAGCAGTACTTC.

The chain couples TRBV10-1 to TRBJ1-5, with TRBD1 matching 10 bases. Germline V gene lookup returns CDR1 WNHNN and CDR2 SYGVQD (reference sequence). The CDR3 covers 14 residues. V lost 8 bases, J lost 3 bases, and 4 bases stayed unmatched. The chain's CDR3 is CASLGTGVNQPQHF. The CDR3 DNA follows: TGCGCCAGCCTGGGGACAGGGGTCAATCAGCCCCAGCATTTT.

The gene calls are TRBV7-6 and TRBJ1-6, with 8 bases aligning to TRBD1. V dropped 5 bases and J dropped 6; count of bases not matched to a gene: 6. The CDR3 length is 15 residues. Germline V gene sequence: CDR1 SGHVS, CDR2 FNYEAQ. CDR3 in amino acids: CASSPYRGSNSPLHF. The CDR3 coding sequence is TGTGCCAGCAGCCCCTACAGGGGGAGTAATTCACCCCTCCACTTT.

This clone was observed a single time. The chain has TRBV27 and TRBJ2-7, with 9 positions matching TRBD2. The V segment lost 6 bases and the J segment 9 bases; nucleotides outside the gene matches: 6. Germline assignment: CDR1 MNHEY and CDR2 SMNVEV (reference sequence). The CDR3 is 12 residues long. The CDR3 is CASSQGLAPQYF. CDR3 DNA: TGTGCCAGCAGCCAAGGACTAGCGCCGCAGTACTTC.

CDR3 sequence reads: CASSVTSGSSSYEQYF. CDR3 DNA sequence: TGTGCCAGCAGCGTAACCAGCGGCTCATCGTCCTACGAGCAGTACTTC. J is TRBJ2-7 and V is TRBV9; a possible D gene is TRBD2 (5 bases). Germline loops: CDR1 SGDLS, CDR2 YYNGEE. The V end lost 1 base, the J end lost 1 base, and 15 bases lay between the germline ends. The CDR3 totals 16 residues.

The chain has TRBV19 and TRBJ1-2, with 10 bases fitting TRBD1. V shed 3 bases, J shed 8 bases, and the junction held 18 bases outside the gene matches. This CDR3 region has 18 residues. In germline, CDR1 is LNHDA, CDR2 SQIVND (reference sequence). The CDR3 region has the DNA TGTGCCAGTAGTATCGGAGGGACAGGGGCCCTATGGCATCAGGGCTACACCTTC. Translation gives CASSIGGTGALWHQGYTF.

About this clone: The sample has other DNA sequences that encode this CDR3 too. The gene calls are TRBV18 and TRBJ2-5; D gene unclear. V lost 0 bases and J 4 bases, leaving 3 bases between the germline ends. Germline CDR1 is KGHSH and CDR2 is LQKENI. The CDR3 has 12 amino acids. CDR3 bases: TGTGCCAGCTCACCACCCGGAGAGACCCAGTACTTC. Its translation is CASSPPGETQYF.

V is TRBV2 and J is TRBJ2-5; tentative D call: TRBD2 (6 bases). V dropped 5 bases and J dropped 2 bases, with 9 bases sitting between them. Germline assignment: CDR1 SNHLY and CDR2 FYNNEI. This CDR3 has 13 residues. The CDR3 reads CASSSSVQETQYF. Written as DNA, the CDR3 is TGTGCCAGCAGTTCTAGCGTTCAAGAGACCCAGTACTTC. Based on the CDR3 plus reference TRBV2 and TRBJ2-5, the full variable domain is EPEVTQTPSHQVTQMGQEVILRCVPISNHLYFYWYRQILGQKVEFLVSFYNNEISEKSEIFDDQFSVERPDGSNFTLKIRSTKLEDSAMYFCASSSSVQETQYFGPGTRLLVL.

This chain uses TRBV28 with TRBJ2-7; 9 positions agree with TRBD1. Losses at the gene ends were 6 bases for V and 4 bases for J; bases not matched to a gene: 7. The CDR3 extends over 14 amino acids. Germline values: CDR1 MDHEN, CDR2 SYDVKM. The CDR3 DNA reads as TGTGCCAGCAGACTGGGACAGGGTCTTTACGAGCAGTACTTC. Protein sequence: CASRLGQGLYEQYF.

This clone has only one observation. This chain connects TRBV7-8 to TRBJ1-5; 9 nucleotides align to TRBD1. This CDR3 contains 15 residues. J was trimmed by 4 bases and V by 8 bases; bases with no gene match: 9. Looked up from germline, CDR1 is SGHVS and CDR2 is FQNEAQ. The CDR3 here is CASREGTGRNQPQHF. The CDR3 nucleotides are TGTGCCAGCCGAGAAGGGACAGGGAGGAATCAGCCCCAGCATTTT.

The chain is built from TRBV10-3 and TRBJ1-6; 8 nucleotides agree with TRBD1. Trimming took 10 bases from V and 9 from J; bases not matched to a gene: 8. Germline V lookup: CDR1 ENHRY, CDR2 SYGVKD. This CDR3 comprises 13 residues. The chain's CDR3 is CATVDRAISPLHF. The CDR3 DNA is TGTGCCACCGTGGACAGGGCTATTTCACCCCTCCACTTT.

The genes are TRBV5-4 and TRBJ2-2; TRBD2 matches 16 bases. Unmatched junction bases numbered 7, after V lost 3 bases and J lost 5 bases. The germline V gene has CDR1 SGHNT and CDR2 YYREEE (reference sequence). This CDR3 contains 18 residues. The CDR3, as DNA: TGTGCCAGCAGCTGGGGGGGACTAGCGGGAGGGCCTACCGGGGAGCTGTTTTTT. As protein: CASSWGGLAGGPTGELFF.

The genes are TRBV19 and TRBJ1-6; maybe TRBD1 (5 bases). Germline lookup yields CDR1 LNHDA and CDR2 SQIVND (reference sequence). Trimming removed 6 bases at V and 5 bases at J, with 8 bases between. The CDR3 has 13 residues. Written as DNA, the CDR3 is TGTGCCAGTAGATCCAGGGATAATTCACCCCTCCACTTT. Protein product: CASRSRDNSPLHF.

The V and J genes are TRBV7-9 and TRBJ1-3, with a weak D call TRBD1 (5 bases). The CDR3 contains 14 residues. Germline V gene sequence: CDR1 SEHNR, CDR2 FQNEAQ (reference sequence). Trimming stripped 2 bases from V and 4 bases from J, with 9 bases between. CDR3 region: CASSLSQGGNTIYF. The CDR3 nucleotides read TGTGCCAGCAGCTTATCTCAGGGAGGAAACACCATATATTTT.

The chain couples TRBV4-2 to TRBJ2-7, with D tentatively TRBD2 (5 bases). CDR1 and CDR2 from the germline V gene are LGHNA and YNFKEQ. V was trimmed by 1 base and J by 5 bases, leaving 15 bases between them. This CDR3 comprises 15 residues. The CDR3 bases are TGTGCCAGCAGCCAAGGTCTAAGGGAGAGCGACGAGCAGTACTTC. This translates into CASSQGLRESDEQYF.

This chain joins TRBV27 and TRBJ1-1, with a tentative D call TRBD1 (6 bases). This CDR3 contains 13 residues. The germline V gene has CDR1 MNHEY and CDR2 SMNVEV (reference sequence). V lost 5 bases and J lost 4, with 11 bases in between. The CDR3 sequence is CASSIEGGTEAFF. The CDR3 nucleotides read TGTGCCAGCAGTATAGAAGGGGGCACTGAAGCTTTCTTT.

This chain connects TRBV7-2 to TRBJ1-1; D uncertain. The CDR3 is made up of 15 amino acids. V lost 1 base, J lost 1 base, and 10 bases lay in between. CDR1 is SGHTA and CDR2 is FQGNSA in the germline V gene. CDR3 residues: CASSLGGRQNTEAFF. The CDR3 nucleotides read TGTGCCAGCAGCTTAGGAGGGCGCCAGAACACTGAAGCTTTCTTT.

The chain uses TRBV19 and TRBJ2-7; TRBD2 agrees at 8 bases. V was pared by 3 bases and J by 5 bases, with 18 bases of the junction left unmatched. CDR3 length: 18 residues. Germline V gene lookup returns CDR1 LNHDA and CDR2 SQIVND (reference sequence). CDR3 region: CASSIGIRLELAGNEQYF. For the CDR3, the DNA is TGTGCCAGTAGTATCGGAATTAGACTCGAGCTAGCGGGTAACGAGCAGTACTTC.

There are a few counts of this clone. V usage is TRBV29-1 and J usage is TRBJ1-1; D gene unclear. Trimming shortened V by 1 base and J by 6 bases, and 9 bases separated the two germline ends. Germline-derived CDR1 and CDR2 are SQVTM and ANQGSEA. The CDR3 runs 12 residues. The chain's CDR3 is CSVEGGGSEAFF. Written as DNA, the CDR3 is TGCAGCGTTGAAGGTGGTGGCTCTGAAGCTTTCTTT.

V gene TRBV28 combines with J gene TRBJ2-7; 8 bases line up with TRBD1. Trimming at V came to 11 bases and at J to 4 bases, leaving 16 bases not matched to a gene. The CDR3 sequence is 15 residues long. Germline values: CDR1 MDHEN, CDR2 SYDVKM. For the CDR3, the DNA is TGTGCCGTCCGAGACAGGGGTTCTTCCTTATACGAGCAGTACTTC. It translates to CAVRDRGSSLYEQYF. Full variable domain (rest looked up from reference TRBV28 and TRBJ2-7): DVKVTQSSRYLVKRTGEKVFLECVQDMDHENMFWYRQDPGLGLRLIYFSYDVKMKEKGDIPEGYSVSREKKERFSLILESASTNQTSMYLCAVRDRGSSLYEQYFGPGTRLTVT.

The chain has TRBV7-9 and TRBJ1-1, with TRBD1 as a possible D gene (5 bases). CDR3 length: 14 amino acids. The germline CDR1 and CDR2 sequences are SEHNR and FQNEAQ (reference sequence). The V end was cut by 1 base, the J end by 6 bases, with 12 bases between. The CDR3, as DNA: TGTGCCAGCAGCTTAGAAGAAGGGGTCTCTGAAGCTTTCTTT. This translates into CASSLEEGVSEAFF.